The T cell receptor (beta chain) under discussion was sequenced for a study of T cells in Graves' hyperthyroidism and ophthalmopathy (dated by TCRdb to between 2017 and 2020). Turning to the overall study: Peripheral blood samples were taken at the time of initial diagnosis, prior to any treatment. A discovery cohort of around 100 patients, fewer than 50 with Graves' ophthalmopathy and roughly 59 with stable Graves' hyperthyroidism, was used to find distinguishing TCR V-J signatures. Whether ophthalmopathy could be predicted prospectively was tested in an independent validation cohort made up of 18 to 20 hyperthyroidism patients plus 17 patients who later progressed to ophthalmopathy. The approximately 95 discovery patients were divided at random into training and test sets in a 7:3 ratio. The study also compared thyroid tissue and blood T-cell repertoires from about six Graves' hyperthyroidism patients. After sampling, hyperthyroidism patients received methimazole starting at 30 mg daily, and ophthalmopathy patients received high-dose intravenous methylprednisolone. The paper reports TCR Vbeta CDR3 sequencing of approximately 140 peripheral blood samples: around 45 ophthalmopathy, under 80 hyperthyroidism and roughly 17 progressor patients. Study-level results and caveats: Most expanded thyroid clonotypes (frequency above 0.001) were also detected in blood, a finding suggesting that blood repertoires may reflect thyroid immune responses. No statistical method was used to fix the sample size in advance, and group allocation was not hidden from the investigators. Ophthalmopathy was separated from stable hyperthyroidism by a 13 V-J signature model, with 85% to 90% sensitivity and about 81% specificity obtained in cross-validation and 80%/75% obtained in testing. During validation, the model predicted progression to ophthalmopathy a median of about 6.3 months ahead of onset, with more than 60% sensitivity and roughly 72% specificity.

This clonotype has a handful of counts. The specificity of this receptor is unknown. Qualities for individual bases were not recorded, and no much larger clone is one base off. Stable Graves' hyperthyroidism was defined as no progression to ophthalmopathy during 18 months of follow-up. Hyperthyroidism patients were aged 18 to 65 years and newly diagnosed, with disease duration of less than 2 months. Patients with uncontrolled infections, other autoimmune diseases, pregnancy or lactation were excluded. Clinical symptoms, serum thyroxine and TRAb, thyroid ultrasound, and orbital computed tomography formed the basis for the diagnoses. PBMCs were isolated from about 9.1 ml of fresh peripheral blood by Ficoll-Paque density gradient centrifugation. Total RNA was extracted with Trizol reagent, and quality was checked on an Agilent 2100 Bioanalyzer. The TCR beta CDR3 regions were amplified from the RNA transcripts. For the first round of RT-PCR on the TCR CDR3, the HTBI primer set was used together with the Qiagen OneStep RT-PCR kit. A second multiplex PCR round built the libraries, followed by size selection and purification. Libraries were sequenced paired-end with 100 bp reads on an Illumina HiSeq2000. In the original analysis: Raw data were processed with SOAPnuke, discarding reads with adapters, uncalled bases, mean Phred below 15, or no exact constant-primer or identifier match. COPE v1.2.5 was used to merge high-quality paired reads, and clonotypes were defined as unique nucleotide sequences. MiTCR v1.1 was used to align clonotypes to the IMGT TRBV, TRBD and TRBJ reference segments. Only V-J combinations with frequency above 0.0001, covering 99% to 99.2% of repertoires, were analysed. A TCS score was defined as the ratio of F50 (clonal expansion) to E x V (chaos), with BLOSUM62-based TCRdist applied between CDR3 peptides within each V-J. Welch's t-statistics and random forest reduced around 520 V-J features to 13, which were used in a naive Bayes classifier (R e1071). TCRdb reworked the public reads: Q25 trimming with fastp, MiXCR clone assembly, productive beta chains retained. Each CDR3 protein gets just one entry, which takes the most common genes and DNA from the rows behind it. TCRdb's processing, not the authors' own work, is the source of the V and J calls. Recorded for this sample are approximately 590,000 distinct CDR3 sequences; 15% to 18% of them occurred a single time. The ten largest clones add up to 7.3% of the sample.

Sequences SGDLS (CDR1) and YYNGEE (CDR2) are obtained from the germline V gene. Clipping removes 0 bases from V and 0 bases from J, with 1 as the unmatched junction base count. The CDR3 sequence holds 17 residues, the cysteine and phenylalanine included. CDR3 DNA only is kept here, 51 bases in frame from base 1. The chain links TRBV9 with TRBJ2-2, with 11 bases aligning to TRBD2. The sample taken for sequencing was blood. The receptor was derived from a woman under 40 with Graves' hyperthyroidism. The bases are TGTGCCAGCAGCGTAGCTAGCGGGAGGACGAACACCGGGGAGCTGTTTTTT. It is translated as CASSVASGRTNTGELFF.